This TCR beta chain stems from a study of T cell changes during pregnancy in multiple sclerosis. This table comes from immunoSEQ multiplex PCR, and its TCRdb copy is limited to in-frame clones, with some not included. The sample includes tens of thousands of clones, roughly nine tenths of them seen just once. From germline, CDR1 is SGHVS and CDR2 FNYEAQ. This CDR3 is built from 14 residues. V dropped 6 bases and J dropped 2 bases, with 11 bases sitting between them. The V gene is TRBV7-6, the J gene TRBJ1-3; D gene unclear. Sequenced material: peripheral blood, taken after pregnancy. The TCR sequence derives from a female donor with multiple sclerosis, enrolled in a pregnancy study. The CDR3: CASRPTRAGNTIYF. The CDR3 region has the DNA TGTGCCAGCAGACCAACACGGGCTGGAAACACCATATATTTT.